The T cell receptor beta chain under discussion was sequenced for a study of CD8+CD57+ T cells in acquired aplastic anemia. Study-level background: DNA recovered from sorted CD4+ and CD8+ cells had a mean of approximately 3.2 ug.

Study-level results: About 28 sequences, all CD8+ CDR3, were shared between patients and controls.

This clonotype has a count of ten or more. Its antigen is undetermined. Investigators profiled TCR beta VDJ and CDR3 from genomic DNA template. Each CDR3 protein is one row after TCRdb ran MiXCR on the reads. This table has over 250,000 distinct CDR3 sequences, around three fifths appearing once. CD8+CD57+ cell expansion, shown by flow cytometry, had occurred in the patients selected for sequencing. Trimming took 2 bases from V and 2 from J, leaving 7 bases between them. Germline CDR1 reads MNHEY; CDR2 reads SMNVEV (reference sequence). The CDR3 contains 13 residues. Material: sorted CD4+, CD8+, or CD8+CD57+ T cells (not recorded which) from PBMCs. The clonotype was recovered from a human donor with aplastic anemia. The J gene is TRBJ2-7, the V gene TRBV27; D gene ambiguous. CDR3 residues: CASSLKVTYEQYF. The CDR3 bases are TGTGCCAGCAGTTTAAAGGTGACCTACGAGCAGTACTTC.